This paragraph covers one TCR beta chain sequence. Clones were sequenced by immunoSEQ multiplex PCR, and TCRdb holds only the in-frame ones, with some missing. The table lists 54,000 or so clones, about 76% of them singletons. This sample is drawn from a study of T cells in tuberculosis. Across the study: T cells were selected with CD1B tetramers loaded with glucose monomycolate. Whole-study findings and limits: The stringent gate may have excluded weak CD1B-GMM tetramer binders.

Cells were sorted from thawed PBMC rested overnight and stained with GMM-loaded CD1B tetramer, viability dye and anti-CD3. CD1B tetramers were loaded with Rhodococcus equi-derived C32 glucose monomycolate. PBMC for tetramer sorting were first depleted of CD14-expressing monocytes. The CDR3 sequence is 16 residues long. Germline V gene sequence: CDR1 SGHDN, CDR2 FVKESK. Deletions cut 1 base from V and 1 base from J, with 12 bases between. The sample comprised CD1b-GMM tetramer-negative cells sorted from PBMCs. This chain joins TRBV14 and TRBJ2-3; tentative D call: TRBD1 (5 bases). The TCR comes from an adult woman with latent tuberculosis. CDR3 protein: CASSQGQLFGTDTQYF. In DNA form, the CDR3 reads TGTGCCAGCAGCCAAGGACAGCTCTTTGGCACAGATACGCAGTATTTT.